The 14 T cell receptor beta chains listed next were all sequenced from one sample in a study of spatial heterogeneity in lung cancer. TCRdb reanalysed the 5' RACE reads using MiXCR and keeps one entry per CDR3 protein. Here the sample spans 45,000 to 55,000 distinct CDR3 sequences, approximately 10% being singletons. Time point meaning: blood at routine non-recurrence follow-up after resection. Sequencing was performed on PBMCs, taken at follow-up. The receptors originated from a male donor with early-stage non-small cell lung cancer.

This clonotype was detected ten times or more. DNA for the CDR3: TGTGCCAGTGCTTCGTGGAGCCCCAAACTTTACGAGCAGTACTTC. It is translated as CASASWSPKLYEQYF. This chain joins TRBV7-4 and TRBJ2-7; D is ambiguous. The CDR3 consists of 15 residues. Germline lookup yields CDR1 SGHVT and CDR2 SQSDAQ. Trimming cost V 9 bases and J 4 bases, with 22 bases left between them.

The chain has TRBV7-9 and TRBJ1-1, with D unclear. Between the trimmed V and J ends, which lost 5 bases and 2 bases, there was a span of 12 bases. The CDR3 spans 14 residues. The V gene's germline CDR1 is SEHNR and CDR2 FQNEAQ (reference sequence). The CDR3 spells CASSSSGVNTEAFF. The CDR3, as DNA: TGTGCCAGCAGCAGTTCCGGGGTTAACACTGAAGCTTTCTTT.

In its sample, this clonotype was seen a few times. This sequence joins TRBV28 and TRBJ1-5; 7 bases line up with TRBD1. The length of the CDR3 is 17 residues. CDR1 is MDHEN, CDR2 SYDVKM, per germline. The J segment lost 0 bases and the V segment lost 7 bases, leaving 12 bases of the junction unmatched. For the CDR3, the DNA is TGTGCCAGCATAGACAGGGATTATATTTATAGCAATCAGCCCCAGCATTTT. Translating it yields CASIDRDYIYSNQPQHF.

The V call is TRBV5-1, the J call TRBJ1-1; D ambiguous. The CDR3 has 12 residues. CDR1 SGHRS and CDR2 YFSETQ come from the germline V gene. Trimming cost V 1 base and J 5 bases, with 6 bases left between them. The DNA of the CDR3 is TGCGCCAGCAGCTTGTCCGGGACTGAAGCTTTCTTT. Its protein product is CASSLSGTEAFF.

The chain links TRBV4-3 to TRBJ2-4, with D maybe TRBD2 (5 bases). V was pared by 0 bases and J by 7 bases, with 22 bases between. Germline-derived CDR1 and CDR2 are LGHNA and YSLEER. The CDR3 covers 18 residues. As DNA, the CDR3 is TGCGCCAGCAGCCAAGACCGTGGGCTAGCCCCGCCCTTTAACATTCAGTACTTC. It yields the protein CASSQDRGLAPPFNIQYF.

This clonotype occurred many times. CDR3 sequence (DNA): TGCGCCAGCAGCCCGTCGGGGACAGGGGACCTCACTAACTATGGCTACACCTTC. Its protein is CASSPSGTGDLTNYGYTF. The chain employs TRBV5-1 and TRBJ1-2, with 10 bases fitting TRBD1. This CDR3 comprises 18 residues. J gave up 0 bases and V 4 bases, and 12 bases lay outside the gene matches. In germline, CDR1 is SGHRS, CDR2 YFSETQ.

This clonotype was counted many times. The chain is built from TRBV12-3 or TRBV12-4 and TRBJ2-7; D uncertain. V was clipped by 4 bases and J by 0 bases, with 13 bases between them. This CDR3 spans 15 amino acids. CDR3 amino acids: CASSWTGTSSYEQYF. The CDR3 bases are TGTGCCAGCAGTTGGACGGGCACAAGCTCCTACGAGCAGTACTTC.

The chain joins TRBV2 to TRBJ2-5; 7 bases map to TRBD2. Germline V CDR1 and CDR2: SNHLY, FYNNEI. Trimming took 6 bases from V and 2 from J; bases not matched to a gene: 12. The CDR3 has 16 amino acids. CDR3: CASRALGLAVQETQYF. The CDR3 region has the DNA TGTGCCAGCAGGGCCCTGGGGCTAGCGGTACAAGAGACCCAGTACTTC.

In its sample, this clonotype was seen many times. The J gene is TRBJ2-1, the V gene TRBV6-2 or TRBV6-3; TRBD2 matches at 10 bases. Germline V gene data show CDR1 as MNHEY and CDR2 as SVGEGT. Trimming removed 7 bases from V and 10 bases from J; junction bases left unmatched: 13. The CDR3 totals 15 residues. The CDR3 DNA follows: TGTGCCAGCATCGACTCGGGAGCGGGAGGGCTCGAGCAGTTCTTC. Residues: CASIDSGAGGLEQFF.

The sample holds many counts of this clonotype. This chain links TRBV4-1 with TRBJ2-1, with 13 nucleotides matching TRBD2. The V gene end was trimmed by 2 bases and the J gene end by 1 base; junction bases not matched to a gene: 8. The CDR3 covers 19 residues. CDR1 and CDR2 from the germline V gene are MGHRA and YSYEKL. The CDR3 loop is CASSQTTSGGARSYNEQFF. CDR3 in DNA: TGCGCCAGCAGCCAAACAACTAGCGGGGGGGCCAGGTCCTACAATGAGCAGTTCTTC.

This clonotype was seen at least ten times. The chain's CDR3 is CSARLAGRTDTQYF. The CDR3 coding sequence is TGCAGTGCTAGACTAGCGGGGCGCACAGATACGCAGTATTTT. This chain connects TRBV20-1 to TRBJ2-3; 9 bases fit TRBD2. CDR1 and CDR2 (germline): DFQATT, SNEGSKA (reference sequence). The CDR3 is 14 residues long. After removal of 2 bases from V and 1 base from J, the junction contained 1 base not matched to a gene.

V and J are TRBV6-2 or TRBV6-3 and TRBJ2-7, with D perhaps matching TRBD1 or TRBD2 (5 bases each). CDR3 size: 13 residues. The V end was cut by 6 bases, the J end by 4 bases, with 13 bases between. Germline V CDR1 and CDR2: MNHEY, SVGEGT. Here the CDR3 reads CASRRDGLYEQYF. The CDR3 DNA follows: TGTGCCAGCAGGAGGGACGGATTATACGAGCAGTACTTC.

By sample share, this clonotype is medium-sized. The CDR3 loop is CSVRGGNTGELFF. The CDR3 region has the DNA TGCAGCGTTAGAGGAGGGAACACCGGGGAGCTGTTTTTT. The rearrangement uses TRBV29-1 and TRBJ2-2; D might be TRBD2 (5 bases). V was shortened by 5 bases and J by 1 base, with 8 bases between the two germline ends. Germline values: CDR1 SQVTM, CDR2 ANQGSEA. There are 13 residues in the CDR3.

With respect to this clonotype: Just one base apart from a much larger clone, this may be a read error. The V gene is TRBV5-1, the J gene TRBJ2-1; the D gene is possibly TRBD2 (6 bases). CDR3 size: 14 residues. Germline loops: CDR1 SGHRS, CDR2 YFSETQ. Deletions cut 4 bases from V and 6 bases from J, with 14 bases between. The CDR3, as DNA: TGCGCCAGCAGCGGCGGCGGGGCGTTCAATGAGCAGTTCTTC. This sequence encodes CASSGGGAFNEQFF.